The 6 T cell receptor beta chains in this list originate from one sample, sequenced in a study of blood T cell repertoires in COVID-19. Sequenced by immunoSEQ multiplex PCR; TCRdb stores in-frame clones only, minus some. The data hold about 140,000 clones, with 75% to 90% observed a single time. Material for sequencing was peripheral blood. These receptors were collected from a woman aged 80 or over with acute or convalescent COVID-19.

The genes are TRBV7-9 and TRBJ2-3, with 12 positions matching TRBD2. Germline-derived CDR1 and CDR2 are SEHNR and FQNEAQ (reference sequence). CDR3 length equals 16 residues. Germline trimming cut 5 bases from V and 2 bases from J; bases unmatched to any gene: 5. In nucleotides, the CDR3 is TGTGCCAGCAGCCAGACTAGCGGGGGCCTCACAGATACGCAGTATTTT. It encodes CASSQTSGGLTDTQYF.

CDR3 protein: CASSDLGGLGQPQHF. In nucleotides, the CDR3 is TGTGCCAGCAGTGACCTAGGGGGCTTGGGTCAGCCCCAGCATTTT. The chain recombines TRBV2 with TRBJ1-5; TRBD1 matches 7 bases. Germline CDR1 SNHLY, CDR2 FYNNEI. This CDR3 region has 15 residues. After removal of 3 bases from V and 6 bases from J, the junction contained 8 bases not matched to a gene.

This rearrangement joins TRBV10-3 to TRBJ2-2; TRBD1 is a possible D gene (6 bases). Germline CDR1 and CDR2: ENHRY and SYGVKD. CDR3 length equals 14 residues. V was pared by 7 bases and J by 2 bases, with 11 bases between. CDR3 coding DNA: TGTGCCATCAAGGGGGTGGCCAACACCGGGGAGCTGTTTTTT. Protein product: CAIKGVANTGELFF.

This chain connects TRBV2 to TRBJ2-1; D unclear. This CDR3 is 15 amino acids long. V dropped 2 bases and J dropped 0 bases, with 8 bases sitting between them. CDR1 is SNHLY, CDR2 FYNNEI, per germline. The CDR3 is CASSERGDSYNEQFF. The CDR3 DNA follows: TGTGCCAGCAGTGAACGAGGCGACTCCTACAATGAGCAGTTCTTC. Variable domain in full (rest from reference TRBV2 and TRBJ2-1): EPEVTQTPSHQVTQMGQEVILRCVPISNHLYFYWYRQILGQKVEFLVSFYNNEISEKSEIFDDQFSVERPDGSNFTLKIRSTKLEDSAMYFCASSERGDSYNEQFFGPGTRLTVL.

The J gene is TRBJ2-5, the V gene TRBV12-3 or TRBV12-4; TRBD1 agrees at 8 bases. The CDR3 sequence is 13 residues long. V shed 7 bases and J 7 bases; nucleotides not matched to a gene: 8. CDR3 in amino acids: CASKKTGAWTQYF. The CDR3 bases are TGTGCCAGCAAAAAGACAGGGGCCTGGACCCAGTACTTC.

V gene TRBV18 combines with J gene TRBJ2-1; tentative D call: TRBD1 (6 bases). Trimming took off 6 bases at V and 1 base at J, with 10 bases between the two ends. The CDR3 length is 14 residues. Germline CDR1 is KGHSH and CDR2 is LQKENI. The CDR3 sequence is CASSWTDSYNEQFF. CDR3 sequence (DNA): TGTGCCAGCTCTTGGACAGATTCCTACAATGAGCAGTTCTTC.